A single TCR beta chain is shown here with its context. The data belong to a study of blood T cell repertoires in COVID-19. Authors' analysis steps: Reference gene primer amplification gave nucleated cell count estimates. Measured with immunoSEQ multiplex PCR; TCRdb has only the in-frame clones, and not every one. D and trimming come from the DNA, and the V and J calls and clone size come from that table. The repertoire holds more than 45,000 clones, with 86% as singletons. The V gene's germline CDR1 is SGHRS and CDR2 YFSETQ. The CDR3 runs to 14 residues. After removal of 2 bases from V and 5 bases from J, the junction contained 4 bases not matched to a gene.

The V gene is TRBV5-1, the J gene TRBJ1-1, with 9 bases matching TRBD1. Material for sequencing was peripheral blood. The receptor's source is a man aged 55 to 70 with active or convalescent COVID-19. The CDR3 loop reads CASSLQGARTEAFF. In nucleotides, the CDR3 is TGCGCCAGCAGCTTACAGGGGGCGAGAACTGAAGCTTTCTTT.